This is a list of T cell receptor beta chains from one sample in a study of CD8+CD57+ T cells in acquired aplastic anemia. TCRdb analysed the reads with MiXCR anew, one entry per CDR3 protein. The sample has 130,000 or so distinct CDR3 sequences; 58% are singletons. The sequencing sample was made of sorted CD4+, CD8+, or CD8+CD57+ T cells (not recorded which) from PBMCs. Source of these receptors: a human donor with aplastic anemia. Each CDR3 is given with its conserved first and last residue. A D gene is named only where the DNA matches it firmly. Some rows have no size entry. The others give once, few or many, or a class for an expanded clone.

>-|-|TRBV15|TRBJ2-7
TGTGCCGCCAGCAGAGATGGTGAATCGTACTTC
CAASRDGESYF
>-|TRBD2|TRBV29-1|TRBJ2-1
TGCAGCGTTGTAGGGGTAGCGGGAGAGGCCTACAATGAGCAGTTCTTC
CSVVGVAGEAYNEQFF
>few|-|TRBV5-1|TRBJ2-3
TGCGCCAGCAGCTTGGACTTGGTCGGGCCACCTTTCACAGATACGCAGTATTTT
CASSLDLVGPPFTDTQYF
>-|-|TRBV19|TRBJ1-6
TGTGCCAGTGACGTCCTGGGGGGCAATTCACCCCTCCACTTT
CASDVLGGNSPLHF
>-|TRBD1|TRBV7-6|TRBJ2-7
TGTGCCAGCAGCTCAGGACAGGGGCCCTCCTACGAGCAGTACTTC
CASSSGQGPSYEQYF
>-|-|TRBV19|TRBJ2-2
TGTGCCAGTAGCCCCCTAACAGTCACCGGGGAGCTGTTTTTT
CASSPLTVTGELFF
>-|TRBD1|TRBV7-9|TRBJ2-5
TGTGCCAGCAGCTCCAAGTTGGGCAGGGGGAATCGAGAGACCCAGTACTTC
CASSSKLGRGNRETQYF
>-|-|TRBV7-3|TRBJ2-2
TGTGCCAGCAGTTTAGGGCCCGGGGAGCTGTTTTTT
CASSLGPGELFF
>once|-|TRBV7-8|TRBJ1-4
TGTGCCAGCAGCAAGGCCCAGACAAATGAAAAACTGTTTTTT
CASSKAQTNEKLFF
>-|-|TRBV19|TRBJ2-1
TGTGCCAGTAGTATAGGCAGGGGTCCCCAAGATGAGCAGTTCTTC
CASSIGRGPQDEQFF
>once|TRBD2|TRBV9|TRBJ2-7
TGTGCCAGCAGCTACGGGGGGGAGCCGTTCTACGAGCAGTACTTC
CASSYGGEPFYEQYF
>many|-|TRBV5-6|TRBJ1-1
TGTGCCAGCAGCTTGTGGTCTAACACTGAAGCTTTCTTT
CASSLWSNTEAFF
>few|-|TRBV27|TRBJ1-1
TGTGCCAGCATCACTAAGTCCTTGGAAAAAGCTTTCTTT
CASITKSLEKAFF
>-|TRBD2|TRBV5-1|TRBJ2-7
TGCGCCAGCAGCTCGCGGACTAGCGGGGGTAAGTACGAGCAGTACTTC
CASSSRTSGGKYEQYF
>many|-|TRBV5-3|TRBJ2-3
TGTGCCAGTAGCCCTGGGACCAGGAGCACAGATACGCAGTATTTT
CASSPGTRSTDTQYF
>-|TRBD1|TRBV5-4|TRBJ2-7
TGTGCCAGCAGCTTGGGACAGGGGTTTTCCTACGAGCAGTACTTC
CASSLGQGFSYEQYF
>many|-|TRBV29-1|TRBJ1-3
TGCAGCGTGGACCCTTCGAGAAACTCTGGAAACACCATATATTTT
CSVDPSRNSGNTIYF
>-|TRBD2|TRBV10-3|TRBJ2-5
TGTGCCGCACAAGCGGGAGTGGGGGAGACCCAGTACTTC
CAAQAGVGETQYF
>-|TRBD2|TRBV7-2|TRBJ2-7
TGTGCCAGCAGCTTAGCGGGACTAGCGGGAGGGCCCGAGCAGTACTTC
CASSLAGLAGGPEQYF
>few|-|TRBV7-9|TRBJ2-7
TGTGCCAGCAGCTTGGGGGCCGTCGAGCAGTACTTC
CASSLGAVEQYF
>-|-|TRBV20-1|TRBJ2-7
TGCAGTGCCCGGACGGCAGGGAACCCCTACGAGCAGTACTTC
CSARTAGNPYEQYF
>many|-|TRBV7-9|TRBJ1-5
TGTGCCAGCAGCTTATCGGCCACCAATCAGCCCCAGCATTTT
CASSLSATNQPQHF
>few|-|TRBV10-3|TRBJ1-1
TGTGCCATCTCGTTACAGGGAGATGAAGCTTTCTTT
CAISLQGDEAFF
>-|TRBD2|TRBV5-1|TRBJ2-7
TGCGCCAGCAGCCGGGTAGAGGGAGGGTTCTACGAGCAGTACTTC
CASSRVEGGFYEQYF
>-|-|TRBV9|TRBJ2-5
TGTGCCAGCAGCGGAATAGAGGAGACCCAGTACTTC
CASSGIEETQYF
>-|-|TRBV20-1|TRBJ2-3
TGCAGTGCTAGTAAAGGTGATACGCAGTATTTT
CSASKGDTQYF
>-|TRBD1|TRBV7-9|TRBJ2-7
TGTGCCAGCAGCGGACGGGACAGGGGGTACGAGCAGTACTTC
CASSGRDRGYEQYF
>many|-|TRBV9|TRBJ2-1
TGTGCCAGCAGCCCGGGCGGGCTGGGCAATGAGCAGTTCTTC
CASSPGGLGNEQFF
>many|TRBD1|TRBV20-1|TRBJ2-2
TGCAGTGCTAGAAGTGACAGGGGCGGGGACACCGGGGAGCTGTTTTTT
CSARSDRGGDTGELFF
>once|TRBD1|TRBV10-2|TRBJ1-5
TGCGCCAGCAGTGGGACAGGGCCGGGGGGCAATCAGCCCCAGCATTTT
CASSGTGPGGNQPQHF
>few|TRBD1|TRBV6-1|TRBJ2-7
TGTGCCAGTAGACCAGGGGGCTCCTACGAGCAGTACTTC
CASRPGGSYEQYF
>-|TRBD2|TRBV20-1|TRBJ2-5
TGCAGTGCCACGGGGGGGAGACAAGAGACCCAGTACTTC
CSATGGRQETQYF
>-|TRBD2|TRBV19|TRBJ2-5
TGTGCCAGTAGTGAGTCTGGAGGGACTAGGGAGACCCAGTACTTC
CASSESGGTRETQYF
>-|TRBD2|TRBV20-1|TRBJ2-1
TGCAGTGCTAGTTGGCGGGGGGGCAACAATGAGCAGTTCTTC
CSASWRGGNNEQFF
>few|-|TRBV10-3|TRBJ1-6
TGTGCCATCAGTGAGTCGGGACTGCCTAATTCACCCCTCCACTTT
CAISESGLPNSPLHF
>many|TRBD1|TRBV30|TRBJ1-6
TGTGCCTGGAGAAACAGGGGTGGAAATTCACCCCTCCACTTT
CAWRNRGGNSPLHF
>-|-|TRBV15|TRBJ1-2
TGTGCCACCAGCACCTTACTAGACGGCTACACCTTC
CATSTLLDGYTF
>many|-|TRBV13|TRBJ2-1
TGTGCCAGCAGCTTACGCAGGGGTGATGAGCAGTTCTTC
CASSLRRGDEQFF
>once|-|TRBV20-1|TRBJ1-2
TGCAGTGCTAGTACCCAGGGAAACTATGGCTACACCTTC
CSASTQGNYGYTF
>-|TRBD2|TRBV2|TRBJ2-7
TGTGCCAGCAGTGAGGGATATGGGGGGGTCTACGAGCAGTACTTC
CASSEGYGGVYEQYF
>once|-|TRBV19|TRBJ2-2
TGTGCCAGTAGTATTATGGGGATTACCGGGGAGCTGTTTTTT
CASSIMGITGELFF
>many|TRBD1|TRBV15|TRBJ1-1
TGTGCCACCAGCAGGGGGACAGATACGAACACTGAAGCTTTCTTT
CATSRGTDTNTEAFF
>-|TRBD1|TRBV28|TRBJ1-5
TGTGCCAGCAGCGGGACAGGGATAACGGAGCCCCAGCATTTT
CASSGTGITEPQHF
>many|-|TRBV27|TRBJ2-7
TGTGCCAGCAGGCCTCACACTAGCATCTCTTTCGAGCAGTACTTC
CASRPHTSISFEQYF
>-|TRBD1|TRBV12-5|TRBJ2-2
TGTGCTAGTGGTTCGACAGGGGTCCCCACCGGGGAGCTGTTTTTT
CASGSTGVPTGELFF
>-|TRBD1|TRBV25-1|TRBJ2-6
TGTGCCAGCAGTGGGCAGGGGGTACCCTCTGGGGCCAACGTCCTGACTTTC
CASSGQGVPSGANVLTF
>many|-|TRBV7-2|TRBJ2-5
TGTGCCAGCAGCCCCCCGCGACAGCGAAAAGAGACCCAGTACTTC
CASSPPRQRKETQYF
>once|TRBD2|TRBV9|TRBJ2-1
TGTGCCAGCAGCGTAAGTAGCGGGAGCTCCTACAATGAGCAGTTCTTC
CASSVSSGSSYNEQFF
>many|TRBD2|TRBV2|TRBJ2-1
TGTGCCAGCACCGGGACTAGCGGGAGATACAATGAGCAGTTCTTC
CASTGTSGRYNEQFF
>-|-|TRBV7-9|TRBJ2-7
TGTGCCAGCAGCCTAGACAACCGCGAGCAGTACTTC
CASSLDNREQYF
>once|-|TRBV13|TRBJ1-2
TGTGCCAGCAGCATAGGGGTCTATGGCTACACCTTC
CASSIGVYGYTF
>few|TRBD1|TRBV2|TRBJ2-7
TGTGCCAGCACCCAGCAAAGGACAGGGTCGAACGAGCAGTGCTTC
CASTQQRTGSNEQCF
>-|-|TRBV7-9|TRBJ1-1
TGTGCCAGCAGCAATTCAGGGTCATCTGAAGCTTTCTTT
CASSNSGSSEAFF